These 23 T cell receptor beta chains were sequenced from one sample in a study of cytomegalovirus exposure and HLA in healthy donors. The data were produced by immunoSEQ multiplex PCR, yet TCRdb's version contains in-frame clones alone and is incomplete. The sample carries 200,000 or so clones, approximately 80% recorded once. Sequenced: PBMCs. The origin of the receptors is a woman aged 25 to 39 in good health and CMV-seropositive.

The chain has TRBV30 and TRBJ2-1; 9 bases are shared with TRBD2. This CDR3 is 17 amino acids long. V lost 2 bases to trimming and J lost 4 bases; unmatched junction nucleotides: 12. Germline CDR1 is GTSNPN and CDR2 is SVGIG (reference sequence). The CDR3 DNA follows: TGTGCCTGGAGTAAAAGACCGGAACTAGCGGGTTACAATGAGCAGTTCTTC. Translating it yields CAWSKRPELAGYNEQFF.

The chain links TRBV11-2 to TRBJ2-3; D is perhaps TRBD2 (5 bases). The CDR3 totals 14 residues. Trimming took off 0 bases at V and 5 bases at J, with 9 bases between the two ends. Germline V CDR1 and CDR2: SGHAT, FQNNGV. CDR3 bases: TGTGCCAGCAGCTTAGATCGAGGGCGAGATACGCAGTATTTT. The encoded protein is CASSLDRGRDTQYF. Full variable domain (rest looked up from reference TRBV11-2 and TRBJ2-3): EAGVAQSPRYKIIEKRQSVAFWCNPISGHATLYWYQQILGQGPKLLIQFQNNGVVDDSQLPKDRFSAERLKGVDSTLKIQPAKLEDSAVYLCASSLDRGRDTQYFGPGTRLTVL.

CDR3 protein: CASSKGARGEQPQHF. CDR3 DNA sequence: TGTGCCAGCAGTAAGGGGGCGCGGGGCGAACAGCCCCAGCATTTT. The chain recombines TRBV6-1 with TRBJ1-5, with 7 positions matching TRBD1. The J segment lost 7 bases and the V segment lost 5 bases, leaving 11 bases of the junction unmatched. The CDR3 loop spans 15 amino acids. From germline, CDR1 is MNHNS and CDR2 SASEGT.

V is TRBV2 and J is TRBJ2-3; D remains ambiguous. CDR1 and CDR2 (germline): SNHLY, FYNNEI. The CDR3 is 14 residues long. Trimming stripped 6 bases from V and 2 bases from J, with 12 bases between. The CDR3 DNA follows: TGTGCCAGCAGGAGGCGATGGCTCACAGATACGCAGTATTTT. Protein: CASRRRWLTDTQYF.

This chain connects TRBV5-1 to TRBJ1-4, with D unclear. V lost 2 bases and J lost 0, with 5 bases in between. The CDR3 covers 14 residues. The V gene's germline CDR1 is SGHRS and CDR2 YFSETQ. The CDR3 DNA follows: TGCGCCAGCAGCTTATCCACAACTAATGAAAAACTGTTTTTT. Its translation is CASSLSTTNEKLFF.

The CDR3 nucleotides are TGTGCCAGCAGCTTGAAGGAGGGGTTCACTGAAGCTTTCTTT. Its protein product is CASSLKEGFTEAFF. This sequence joins TRBV11-3 and TRBJ1-1; maybe TRBD1 (5 bases). This CDR3 comprises 14 residues. Germline CDR1 and CDR2: SGHNT and YENEEA. Trimming pared 3 bases from V and 4 bases from J, leaving 12 bases between.

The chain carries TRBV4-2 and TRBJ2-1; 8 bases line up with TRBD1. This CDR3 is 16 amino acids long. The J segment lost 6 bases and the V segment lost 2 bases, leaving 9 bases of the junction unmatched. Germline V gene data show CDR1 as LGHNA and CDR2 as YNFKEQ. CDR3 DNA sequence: TGTGCCAGCAGCCAACTTGGGCAGGGGGCCGGCAATGAGCAGTTCTTC. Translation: CASSQLGQGAGNEQFF.

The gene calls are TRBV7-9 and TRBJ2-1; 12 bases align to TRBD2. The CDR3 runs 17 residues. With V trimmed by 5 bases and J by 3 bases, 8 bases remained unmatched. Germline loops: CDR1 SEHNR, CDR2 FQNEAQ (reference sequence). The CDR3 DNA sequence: TGTGCCAGCAGCCGCCCACTAGCGGGAGGTCTCTACAATGAGCAGTTCTTC. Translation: CASSRPLAGGLYNEQFF.

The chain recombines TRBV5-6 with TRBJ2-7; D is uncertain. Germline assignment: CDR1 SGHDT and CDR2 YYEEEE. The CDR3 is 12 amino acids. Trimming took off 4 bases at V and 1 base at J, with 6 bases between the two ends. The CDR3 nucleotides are TGTGCCAGCAGCGGCCTGTCCTACGAGCAGTACTTC. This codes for CASSGLSYEQYF.

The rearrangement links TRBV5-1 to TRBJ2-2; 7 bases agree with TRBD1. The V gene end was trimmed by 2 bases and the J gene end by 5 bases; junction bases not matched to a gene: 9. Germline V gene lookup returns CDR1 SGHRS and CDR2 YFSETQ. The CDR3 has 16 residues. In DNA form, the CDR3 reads TGCGCCAGCAGCTTCACTACAGGGGTTCGAACCGGGGAGCTGTTTTTT. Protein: CASSFTTGVRTGELFF.

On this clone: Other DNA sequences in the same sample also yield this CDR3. The chain's CDR3 is CASSRGGYSNQPQHF. In DNA, the CDR3 is TGTGCCAGTAGTAGAGGGGGATATAGCAATCAGCCCCAGCATTTT. The V and J genes are TRBV19 and TRBJ1-5, with a weak D call TRBD1 (6 bases). CDR1 is LNHDA, CDR2 SQIVND, per germline (reference sequence). The CDR3 runs to 15 residues. The V end was cut by 4 bases, the J end by 0 bases, with 10 bases between.

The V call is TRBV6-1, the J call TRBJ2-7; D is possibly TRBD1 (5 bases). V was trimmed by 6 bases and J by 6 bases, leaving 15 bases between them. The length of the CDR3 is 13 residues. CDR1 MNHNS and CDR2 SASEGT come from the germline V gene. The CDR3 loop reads CASRDNLGLEQYF. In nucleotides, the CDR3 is TGTGCCAGCAGGGACAACCTGGGGCTCGAGCAGTACTTC.

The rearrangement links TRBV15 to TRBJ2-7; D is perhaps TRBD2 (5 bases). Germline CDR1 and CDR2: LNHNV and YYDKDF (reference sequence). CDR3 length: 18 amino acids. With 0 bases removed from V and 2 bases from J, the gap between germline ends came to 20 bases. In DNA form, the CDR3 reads TGTGCCACCAGCAGAGATCGAGGGCACCGACGAATAACCTACGAGCAGTACTTC. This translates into CATSRDRGHRRITYEQYF.

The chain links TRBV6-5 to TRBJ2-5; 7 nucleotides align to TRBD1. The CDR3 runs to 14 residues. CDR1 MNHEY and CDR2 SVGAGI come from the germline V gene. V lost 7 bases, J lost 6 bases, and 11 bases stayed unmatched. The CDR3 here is CASTPSGGVKTQYF. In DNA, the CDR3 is TGTGCCAGCACCCCCTCAGGGGGTGTCAAGACCCAGTACTTC.

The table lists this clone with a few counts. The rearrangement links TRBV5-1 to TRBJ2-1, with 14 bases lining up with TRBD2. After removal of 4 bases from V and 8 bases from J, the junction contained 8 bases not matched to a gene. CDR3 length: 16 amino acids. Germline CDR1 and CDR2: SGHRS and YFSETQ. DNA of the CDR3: TGCGCCAGCAGCCCAGGGACTAGCGGGAGACTGGATGAGCAGTTCTTC. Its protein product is CASSPGTSGRLDEQFF. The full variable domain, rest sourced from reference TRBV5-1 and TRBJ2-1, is KAGVTQTPRYLIKTRGQQVTLSCSPISGHRSVSWYQQTPGQGLQFLFEYFSETQRNKGNFPGRFSGRQFSNSRSEMNVSTLELGDSALYLCASSPGTSGRLDEQFFGPGTRLTVL.

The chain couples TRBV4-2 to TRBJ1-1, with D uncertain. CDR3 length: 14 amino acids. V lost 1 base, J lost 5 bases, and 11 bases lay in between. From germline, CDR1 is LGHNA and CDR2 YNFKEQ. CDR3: CASSQVTSMTEAFF. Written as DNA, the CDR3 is TGTGCCAGCAGCCAAGTAACTTCGATGACTGAAGCTTTCTTT.

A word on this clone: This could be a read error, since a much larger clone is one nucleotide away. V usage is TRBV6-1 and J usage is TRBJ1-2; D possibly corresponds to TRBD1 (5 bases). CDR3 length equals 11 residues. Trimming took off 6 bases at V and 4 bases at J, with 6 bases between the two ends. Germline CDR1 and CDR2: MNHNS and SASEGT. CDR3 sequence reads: CASRDSYGYTF. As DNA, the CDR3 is TGTGCCAGCAGAGACAGCTATGGCTACACCTTC.

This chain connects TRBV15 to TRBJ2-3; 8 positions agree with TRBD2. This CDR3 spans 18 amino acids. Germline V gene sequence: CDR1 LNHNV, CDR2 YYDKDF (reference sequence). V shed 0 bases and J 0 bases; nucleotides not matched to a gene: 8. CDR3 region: CATSRDRGSGISTDTQYF. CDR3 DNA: TGTGCCACCAGCAGAGATCGGGGTAGCGGGATTAGCACAGATACGCAGTATTTT. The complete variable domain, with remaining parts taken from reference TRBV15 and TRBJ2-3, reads DAMVIQNPRYQVTQFGKPVTLSCSQTLNHNVMYWYQQKSSQAPKLLFHYYDKDFNNEADTPDNFQSRRPNTSFCFLDIRSPGLGDTAMYLCATSRDRGSGISTDTQYFGPGTRLTVL.

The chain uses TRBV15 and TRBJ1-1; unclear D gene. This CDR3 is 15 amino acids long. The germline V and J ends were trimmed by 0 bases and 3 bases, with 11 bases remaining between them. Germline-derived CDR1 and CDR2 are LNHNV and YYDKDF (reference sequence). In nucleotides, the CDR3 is TGTGCCACCAGCAGAGATCGTGGACTCGACACTGAAGCTTTCTTT. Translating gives CATSRDRGLDTEAFF.

Here the CDR3 reads CASHETSSYEQYF. The CDR3 region has the DNA TGTGCCAGCCACGAGACTAGTTCCTACGAGCAGTACTTC. This chain links TRBV28 with TRBJ2-7; possibly TRBD2 for D (6 bases). The germline CDR1 and CDR2 sequences are MDHEN and SYDVKM. The CDR3 covers 13 residues. V lost 8 bases, J lost 1 base, and 12 bases lay in between.

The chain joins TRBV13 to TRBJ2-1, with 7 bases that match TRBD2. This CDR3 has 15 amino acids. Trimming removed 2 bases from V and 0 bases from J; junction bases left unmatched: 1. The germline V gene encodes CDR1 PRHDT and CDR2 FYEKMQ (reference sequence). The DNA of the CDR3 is TGTGCCAGCAGCTTAACGGGGGGCTCCTACAATGAGCAGTTCTTC. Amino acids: CASSLTGGSYNEQFF.

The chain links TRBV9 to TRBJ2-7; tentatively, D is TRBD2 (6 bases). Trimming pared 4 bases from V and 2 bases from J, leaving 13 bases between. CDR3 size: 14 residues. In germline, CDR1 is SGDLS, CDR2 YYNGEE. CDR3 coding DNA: TGTGCCAGCAGCACTGGGGAGGTAGCCTACGAGCAGTACTTC. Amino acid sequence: CASSTGEVAYEQYF.

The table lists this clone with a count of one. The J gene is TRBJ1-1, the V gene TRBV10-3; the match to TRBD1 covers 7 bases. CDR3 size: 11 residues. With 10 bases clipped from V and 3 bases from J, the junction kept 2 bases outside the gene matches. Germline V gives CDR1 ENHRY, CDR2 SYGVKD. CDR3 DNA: TGTGCCACCGGACAGGACACTGAAGCTTTCTTT. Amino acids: CATGQDTEAFF.